This passage covers 29 T cell receptor beta chains from one sample sequenced in a study of tumor and adjacent non-tumor tissue in lung cancer. The library came from three nested PCR rounds adapted from ARM-PCR protocols. TCRdb used MiXCR to reprocess the multiplex PCR reads, holding one entry per CDR3 protein. The sample includes 35,000 to 50,000 distinct CDR3 sequences, less than 65% of them seen just once. RNA was extracted from bulk tissue without any cell sorting. The normal lung tissue was taken more than 3 cm from the tumor edge. Sequences were obtained from distant non-tumor lung tissue. The receptor set was obtained from a middle-aged man with non-small cell lung cancer.

This clonotype occurred many times. This sequence joins TRBV12-3 or TRBV12-4 and TRBJ2-6; possible D gene TRBD1, 5 bases. The CDR3 extends over 17 amino acids. With 1 base removed from V and 2 bases from J, the gap between germline ends came to 12 bases. This CDR3 reads CASSLVAGPPGANVLTF. CDR3 DNA sequence: TGTGCCAGCAGTTTAGTTGCAGGGCCACCTGGGGCCAACGTCCTGACTTTC.

The chain couples TRBV24-1 to TRBJ2-3; TRBD2 matches 10 bases. The J segment lost 5 bases and the V segment lost 5 bases, leaving 12 bases of the junction unmatched. Germline V CDR1 and CDR2: KGHDR, SFDVKD. The CDR3 has 17 residues. This CDR3 is CATSATPTSGLKDTQYF. In DNA form, the CDR3 reads TGTGCCACCAGTGCCACTCCGACTAGCGGGTTAAAAGATACGCAGTATTTT.

With regard to this clonotype: The CDR3 does not close with the conserved phenylalanine or tryptophan, likely indicating a read error. This chain uses TRBV20-1 with TRBJ2-6; D is unclear. In germline, CDR1 is DFQATT, CDR2 SNEGSKA (reference sequence). V was trimmed by 5 bases and J by 4 bases, leaving 9 bases between them. This CDR3 has 13 amino acids. The CDR3 region has the DNA TGCAGTGCTTGGATTCCCGGGGCCAACGTCCTGACTATG. It specifies CSAWIPGANVLTM.

This clonotype appeared a single time. The chain recombines TRBV6-6 with TRBJ1-5; tentatively, D is TRBD1 (5 bases). The CDR3 runs 16 residues. Germline V lookup: CDR1 MNHNY, CDR2 SVGAGI (reference sequence). V was clipped by 10 bases and J by 2 bases, with 21 bases between them. CDR3 DNA sequence: TGTGCCATCATGGATCATGGCAGGGATGGCAATCAGCCCCAGCATTTT. Translating it yields CAIMDHGRDGNQPQHF.

As to this clonotype: One base away lies a much larger clone, so this may be a sequencing read error. In DNA, the CDR3 is TGTCCCAGCAGCCAAGGGTTTGTAGGAAAGACCCAGTACTTC. Its translation: CPSSQGFVGKTQYF. The rearrangement joins TRBV14 to TRBJ2-5; D ambiguous. The germline gives CDR1 SGHDN, CDR2 FVKESK. The CDR3 is 14 amino acids.

For this clonotype: Being one base from a much bigger clone, this may be a read error. This chain connects TRBV5-6 to TRBJ2-5, with D perhaps matching TRBD1 (6 bases). V was cut by 3 bases and J by 4 bases, with 16 bases left in between. This CDR3 is 15 amino acids long. The germline gives CDR1 SGHDT, CDR2 YYEEEE. The chain's CDR3 is CASSSQTGARETQYF. In DNA form, the CDR3 reads TGTGCCAGCAGCTCGCAGACAGGCGCCCGAGAGACCCAGTACTTC.

In this sample, this clonotype turned up a few times. Relative to the germline gene, one junction end is altered; a read error may explain this. The genes are TRBV20-1 and TRBJ2-7; D remains ambiguous. Germline assignment: CDR1 DFQATT and CDR2 SNEGSKA (reference sequence). The CDR3 is 12 amino acids. CDR3 nucleotides: TGCAGTGCTAATCTGCACTCCTATGAGCAGTACTTC. This gives the protein CSANLHSYEQYF.

As to this clonotype: Being one base from a much bigger clone, this may be a read error. This sequence joins TRBV28 and TRBJ1-6; TRBD1 might be the D (5 bases). The V gene's germline CDR1 is MDHEN and CDR2 SYDVKM. Trimming cost V 7 bases and J 9 bases, with 22 bases left between them. This CDR3 region has 16 residues. CDR3 DNA: TGTGCCAGCACCACTCCAGGGTCCGATCCTCGTTCACCCCTCCACTTT. Translated: CASTTPGSDPRSPLHF.

About this clonotype: The final CDR3 position lacks the conserved phenylalanine or tryptophan, pointing to a likely read error. The chain employs TRBV4-1 and TRBJ2-1; D gene ambiguous. Looked up from germline, CDR1 is MGHRA and CDR2 is YSYEKL. The CDR3 spans 16 residues. V shed 2 bases and J shed 1 base, with 12 bases lying between them. In DNA form, the CDR3 reads TGCGCCAGCAGCCAAAAGGGAAGGAGATCCTACAATGAGCAGTTCCTC. Its translation: CASSQKGRRSYNEQFL.

In its sample, this clonotype is medium-sized. The chain carries TRBV4-2 and TRBJ1-4; D is ambiguous. Germline assignment: CDR1 LGHNA and CDR2 YNFKEQ. Trimming took 2 bases from V and 7 from J, leaving 17 bases between them. This CDR3 is 16 amino acids long. The CDR3 DNA sequence: TGTGCCAGCAGCCAACCCGCCGGGGTCGACGCTGAAAAACTGTTTTTT. Translated: CASSQPAGVDAEKLFF.

A remark on this clonotype: One base away lies a much larger clone, so this may be a sequencing read error. This chain uses TRBV12-3 or TRBV12-4 with TRBJ1-2, with TRBD1 matching 10 bases. CDR3 length: 15 amino acids. V gave up 6 bases and J gave up 8 bases; unmatched junction bases: 12. For the CDR3, the DNA is TGTGCCAGCAGCTCCGGGACAGGGGATTACTGGGGCTACACCTTC. It translates to CASSSGTGDYWGYTF.

This clonotype was observed a handful of times. The V call is TRBV20-1, the J call TRBJ2-4; possibly TRBD2 for D (6 bases). This CDR3 region has 17 residues. Trimming cost V 0 bases and J 0 bases, with 15 bases left between them. Germline CDR1 reads DFQATT; CDR2 reads SNEGSKA (reference sequence). CDR3 loop: CSAREAGRNLAKNIQYF. DNA of the CDR3: TGCAGTGCTAGAGAGGCGGGGAGAAACTTAGCCAAAAACATTCAGTACTTC.

As to this clonotype: A junction end diverges from the germline sequence, so it may reflect a read error. This rearrangement joins TRBV4-1 to TRBJ1-5; 7 bases line up with TRBD1. The V gene's germline CDR1 is MGHRA and CDR2 YSYEKL. This CDR3 contains 17 residues. The CDR3 protein is CAGSQGVRGQPSQPQHF. The CDR3, as DNA: TGCGCCGGCAGCCAAGGCGTGAGGGGGCAGCCCAGTCAGCCCCAGCATTTT.

With regard to this clonotype: This sequence may be a read error, since a much larger clone differs from it by one base. The CDR3 coding sequence is TGTGCCAGCATCAAACAGGGGAGCTGTAATTCACCCCTCCACTTT. This gives the protein CASIKQGSCNSPLHF. The chain carries TRBV12-3 or TRBV12-4 and TRBJ1-6, with 7 bases aligning to TRBD1. After removal of 7 bases from V and 6 bases from J, the junction contained 9 bases not matched to a gene. The CDR3 loop spans 15 amino acids.

The V gene is TRBV28, the J gene TRBJ1-5, with D unclear. The DNA end is a closer match to TRBJ2-3, so the J assignment may be wrong. This CDR3 comprises 15 residues. CDR1 MDHEN and CDR2 SYDVKM come from the germline V gene. CDR3 in amino acids: CASRPSPSLNQPQYF. The CDR3 DNA is TGTGCCAGCAGACCAAGCCCCTCACTCAATCAGCCCCAGTATTTT.

Concerning this clonotype: A read error may account for a junction end that differs from germline. The rearrangement links TRBV5-1 to TRBJ2-2, with 13 bases fitting TRBD2. From germline, CDR1 is SGHRS and CDR2 YFSETQ. The CDR3 spans 17 residues. The CDR3 nucleotides read TGCGCCGGCAAATGGACTAGCGGGAGTCCAAACACTGGGGAGCTGTTTTTT. Encoded protein: CAGKWTSGSPNTGELFF. Variable domain in full (rest from reference TRBV5-1 and TRBJ2-2): KAGVTQTPRYLIKTRGQQVTLSCSPISGHRSVSWYQQTPGQGLQFLFEYFSETQRNKGNFPGRFSGRQFSNSRSEMNVSTLELGDSALYLCAGKWTSGSPNTGELFFGEGSRLTVL.

This clonotype appeared once. Sequence at one end of the junction differs from germline and may be a read error. The chain has TRBV11-2 and TRBJ2-2, with 8 nucleotides matching TRBD1. CDR3 length: 17 residues. Germline V gene sequence: CDR1 SGHAT, CDR2 FQNNGV. CDR3 DNA sequence: TGTGCCAGCAGCGTAGGGGGACAGGTAGGAGGGGCCGGGGAGTTGTTTTTT. This encodes CASSVGGQVGGAGELFF.

Details on this clonotype: The CDR3 ends on some other residue instead of the conserved phenylalanine or tryptophan, so this is likely a read error. The chain combines TRBV10-2 with TRBJ2-7, with 8 bases that match TRBD2. The V and J ends lost 8 bases and 8 bases, in that order; junction bases with no gene match: 11. Germline V gene lookup returns CDR1 WSHSY and CDR2 SAAADI. The CDR3 runs 13 residues. CDR3 in amino acids: CASGFGRGDKQYY. The CDR3 coding sequence is TGCGCCAGCGGGTTTGGGCGGGGGGACAAGCAGTACTAC.

This clonotype was picked up many times. This chain connects TRBV7-9 to TRBJ2-7; either TRBD1 or TRBD2 may fit D (5 bases each). V was shortened by 5 bases and J by 13 bases, with 24 bases between the two germline ends. CDR1 is SEHNR, CDR2 FQNEAQ, per germline (reference sequence). CDR3 length: 14 amino acids. CDR3 sequence (DNA): TGTGCCAGCAGCACCGGATCCGGGGCTCAAAAGGTCTACTTC. This translates into CASSTGSGAQKVYF. The variable domain in full, completed from reference TRBV7-9 and TRBJ2-7, reads DTGVSQNPRHKITKRGQNVTFRCDPISEHNRLYWYRQTLGQGPEFLTYFQNEAQLEKSRLLSDRFSAERPKGSFSTLEIQRTEQGDSAMYLCASSTGSGAQKVYFGPGTRLTVT.

Remarks on this clonotype: A much larger clonotype is one base distant, so this may be a read error. The CDR3 DNA follows: TGTGTCAGCATCCTGGGGGGGAGGGACTATGGCTACACCTTC. It is translated as CVSILGGRDYGYTF. V and J are TRBV28 and TRBJ1-2; D is possibly TRBD1 (5 bases). Germline CDR1 and CDR2: MDHEN and SYDVKM. The CDR3 runs to 14 residues.

In regard to this clonotype: Since a much larger clone is just one base distant, this may be a read error. The chain is built from TRBV29-1 and TRBJ2-7; 10 nucleotides line up with TRBD1. The CDR3 runs 14 residues. Unmatched junction bases numbered 9, after V lost 5 bases and J lost 5 bases. CDR1 is SQVTM and CDR2 is ANQGSEA in the germline V gene. CDR3 amino acids: CSVIPGQGPDEQYF. The CDR3 bases are TGCAGCGTTATACCGGGACAGGGGCCGGACGAGCAGTACTTC.

This clonotype was seen repeatedly, ten times or more. The V and J genes are TRBV20-1 and TRBJ2-7; D is perhaps TRBD2 (6 bases). CDR3 length equals 15 residues. Germline CDR1 DFQATT, CDR2 SNEGSKA (reference sequence). V was cut by 3 bases and J by 7 bases, with 22 bases left in between. The DNA of the CDR3 is TGCAGTGCTAGCGAAGGGGACTCCGCTGGGGGAGAGCAGTACTTC. This encodes CSASEGDSAGGEQYF.

This clonotype was seen repeatedly, ten times or more. This chain uses TRBV12-3 or TRBV12-4 with TRBJ1-3, with 8 bases identical to TRBD1. The CDR3 totals 16 residues. Germline trimming cut 2 bases from V and 2 bases from J; bases unmatched to any gene: 5. The CDR3 spells CASSLSDRVAGNTIYF. The CDR3 bases are TGTGCCAGCAGTTTATCGGACAGGGTGGCTGGAAACACCATATATTTT.

Of note for this clonotype: The junction departs from the called germline gene at one end, perhaps through a read error. This chain links TRBV11-3 with TRBJ2-3; TRBD2 is a possible D gene (6 bases). This CDR3 has 13 amino acids. Germline CDR1 reads SGHNT; CDR2 reads YENEEA. In nucleotides, the CDR3 is TGTGCCAGCAGCTTCCGGAGGGCAGATACACAGTATTTT. It specifies CASSFRRADTQYF.

Details on this clonotype: A read error may account for a junction end that differs from germline. The V and J genes are TRBV6-6 and TRBJ1-4, with D unclear. Germline lookup yields CDR1 MNHNY and CDR2 SVGAGI (reference sequence). The CDR3 has 15 residues. CDR3 sequence: CTSSPPEHGSEKLFF. The CDR3 nucleotides read TGTACCAGCAGTCCCCCAGAGCATGGAAGTGAAAAACTGTTCTTT.

As for this clonotype: It is likely a read error, because the conserved phenylalanine at the end of the CDR3 is missing. This rearrangement joins TRBV5-1 to TRBJ2-7; the D is unclear. Germline CDR1 SGHRS, CDR2 YFSETQ. Trimming took off 4 bases at V and 0 bases at J, with 14 bases between the two ends. This CDR3 region has 15 residues. The CDR3: CASSIFRPLSYEQYS. In DNA form, the CDR3 reads TGCGCCAGCAGCATCTTTCGGCCCCTCTCCTACGAGCAGTACTCC.

As to this clonotype: With a much larger clone just one base away, this may be a read error. The J gene is TRBJ1-1, the V gene TRBV6-1; D call uncertain. The CDR3 has 10 amino acids. Looked up from germline, CDR1 is MNHNS and CDR2 is SASEGT. The CDR3 here is CTSSEHAAFF. The CDR3 DNA is TGTACCAGCAGTGAACACGCTGCTTTCTTT.

The sample holds a few counts of this clonotype. The rearrangement uses TRBV28 and TRBJ2-1; 8 positions agree with TRBD1. Germline CDR1 MDHEN, CDR2 SYDVKM. The V gene end was trimmed by 5 bases and the J gene end by 5 bases; junction bases not matched to a gene: 8. There are 15 residues in the CDR3. CDR3 residues: CASSPYGTGDNEQFF. The CDR3 DNA sequence: TGTGCCAGCAGTCCTTATGGGACAGGTGACAATGAGCAGTTCTTC.

On this clonotype itself: With a much larger clone just one base away, this may be a read error. This is likely a read error, given that the CDR3 carries no conserved phenylalanine or tryptophan at its end. This chain links TRBV5-1 with TRBJ2-3; TRBD2 matches 7 bases. Germline values: CDR1 SGHRS, CDR2 YFSETQ. V dropped 0 bases and J dropped 4; count of bases not matched to a gene: 2. The CDR3 loop spans 14 amino acids. The CDR3 protein is CASSLATSADTQYL. CDR3 sequence (DNA): TGCGCCAGCAGCTTGGCCACTAGCGCAGATACGCAGTATCTT.